Listed here are 4 T cell receptor beta chains from one sample, sequenced in a study of control samples from healthy donors and cancer patients. Some clones are missing from TCRdb's copy, which holds only in-frame ones; the method was immunoSEQ multiplex PCR. Of about 92,000 clones listed, roughly 82% are singletons. Source material: blood. The receptors here all came from a woman between 55 and 75 years old in good health.

The chain has TRBV6-2 or TRBV6-3 and TRBJ1-6; D remains ambiguous. Trimming shortened V by 0 bases and J by 4 bases, and 7 bases separated the two germline ends. Germline V lookup: CDR1 MNHEY, CDR2 SVGEGT. The CDR3 has 15 residues. The CDR3 sequence is CASSYSGIYNSPLHF. CDR3 sequence (DNA): TGTGCCAGCAGTTACTCGGGAATTTATAATTCACCCCTCCACTTT.

This chain links TRBV5-1 with TRBJ2-1, with D hard to call. The V end lost 2 bases, the J end lost 3 bases, and 12 bases lay between the germline ends. CDR1 is SGHRS, CDR2 YFSETQ, per germline. CDR3 length: 15 residues. The CDR3 region is CASSFGRMDYNEQFF. In DNA, the CDR3 is TGCGCCAGCAGCTTCGGACGAATGGACTACAATGAGCAGTTCTTC.

The gene calls are TRBV7-2 and TRBJ2-3; maybe TRBD2 (6 bases). V was cut by 5 bases and J by 3 bases, with 15 bases left in between. The CDR3 is 15 amino acids. Germline V lookup: CDR1 SGHTA, CDR2 FQGNSA. DNA for the CDR3: TGTGCCAGCAGCCCCGGGGGTCTAGCGACAGATACGCAGTATTTT. Amino acid sequence: CASSPGGLATDTQYF.

The V call is TRBV28, the J call TRBJ1-5; no reliable D call. Germline V lookup: CDR1 MDHEN, CDR2 SYDVKM. The CDR3 runs 15 residues. Trimming removed 6 bases from V and 2 bases from J, with 14 bases in between. The CDR3 nucleotides are TGTGCCAGCAGCCGGCCTGCCATCGGCAATCAGCCCCAGCATTTT. Translated, it gives CASSRPAIGNQPQHF.